A selection of T cell receptor beta chains follows, all from one sample in a study of CD8 T cells in Susac syndrome. TCRdb called the immunoSEQ multiplex PCR reads again in MiXCR, with one record for every CDR3 protein. The sample holds some 57,000 distinct CDR3 sequences, around 94% seen once. Input material: CD8+ T cells from PBMCs. These receptors came from a human donor in good health. Both conserved end residues are part of each CDR3. Each record gives: D gene, CDR3 length, V gene, clone size, J gene, CDR3 DNA, CDR3 protein. A D gene is named only where the DNA matches it firmly. Not all rows give a size; the values are once, few, many and, for expanded clones, a class.

d_gene: TRBD1
len: 13
v_gene: TRBV23-1
abundance: .
j_gene: TRBJ1-1
CDR3nt: TGCGCCAGCAGTGGACAGGGCTCCACTGAAGCTTTCTTT
CDR3aa: CASSGQGSTEAFF

d_gene: .
len: 18
v_gene: TRBV21-1
abundance: .
j_gene: TRBJ1-5
CDR3nt: TGTGCCAGCAGGGACCGGGTCCCAAAAGGGGGTAGCAATCAGCCCCAGCATTTT
CDR3aa: CASRDRVPKGGSNQPQHF

d_gene: .
len: 15
v_gene: TRBV19
abundance: .
j_gene: TRBJ2-1
CDR3nt: TGTGCCAGTAGTATCCCCGGGCCTCGATACAATGAGCAGTTCTTC
CDR3aa: CASSIPGPRYNEQFF

d_gene: .
len: 13
v_gene: TRBV30
abundance: .
j_gene: TRBJ2-2
CDR3nt: TGTGCCTGGAGACCGACAAACACCGGGGAGCTGTTTTTT
CDR3aa: CAWRPTNTGELFF

d_gene: .
len: 18
v_gene: TRBV28
abundance: .
j_gene: TRBJ2-3
CDR3nt: TGTGCCAGCAGGAGAGAACCTTGGGGTCAGATAAACACAGATACGCAGTATTTT
CDR3aa: CASRREPWGQINTDTQYF

d_gene: .
len: 14
v_gene: TRBV24-1
abundance: .
j_gene: TRBJ2-7
CDR3nt: TGTGCCACCAGGGTCTGGGACAACTCCTACGAGCAGTACTTC
CDR3aa: CATRVWDNSYEQYF

d_gene: .
len: 14
v_gene: TRBV6-5
abundance: .
j_gene: TRBJ2-7
CDR3nt: TGTGCCAGCGCTTGGGGGACTGACGCCTACGAGCAGTACTTC
CDR3aa: CASAWGTDAYEQYF

d_gene: .
len: 14
v_gene: TRBV5-4
abundance: .
j_gene: TRBJ2-2
CDR3nt: TGTGCCAGCAGCTTGGGGGCGGCGGCGGGGTCACTGTTTTTT
CDR3aa: CASSLGAAAGSLFF

d_gene: .
len: 16
v_gene: TRBV7-2
abundance: .
j_gene: TRBJ2-7
CDR3nt: TGTGCCAGCAGCTCGAGCACTAGTGGTGGTTTTCGCGAGCAGTACTTC
CDR3aa: CASSSSTSGGFREQYF

d_gene: .
len: 13
v_gene: TRBV5-6
abundance: .
j_gene: TRBJ2-7
CDR3nt: TGTGCCAGCAGCTTCAAGGGGCCCTACGAGCAGTACTTC
CDR3aa: CASSFKGPYEQYF

d_gene: .
len: 16
v_gene: TRBV7-9
abundance: .
j_gene: TRBJ2-1
CDR3nt: TGTGCCAGCAGCACAATACAGGGCGGCCTCTACAATGAGCAGTTCTTC
CDR3aa: CASSTIQGGLYNEQFF

d_gene: .
len: 15
v_gene: TRBV29-1
abundance: once
j_gene: TRBJ2-3
CDR3nt: TGCAGCGTTGGCTTAAGCGAGGAAAGCACAGATACGCAGTATTTT
CDR3aa: CSVGLSEESTDTQYF

d_gene: .
len: 15
v_gene: TRBV7-9
abundance: .
j_gene: TRBJ2-7
CDR3nt: TGTGCCAGCAGCGGGGACGGGACAAATCCCTACGAGCAGTACTTC
CDR3aa: CASSGDGTNPYEQYF

d_gene: TRBD1
len: 15
v_gene: TRBV29-1
abundance: .
j_gene: TRBJ2-5
CDR3nt: TGCAGCGTTGAAGATCCCAGGGGGACCCAAGAGACCCAGTACTTC
CDR3aa: CSVEDPRGTQETQYF

d_gene: .
len: 14
v_gene: TRBV6-5
abundance: .
j_gene: TRBJ2-7
CDR3nt: TGTGCCAGCAGTTCGCCAGGGGTCTCCTACGAGCAGTACTTC
CDR3aa: CASSSPGVSYEQYF

d_gene: .
len: 13
v_gene: TRBV13
abundance: .
j_gene: TRBJ1-2
CDR3nt: TGTGCCAGCAGCTCTCAGGGTAGCTATGGCTACACCTTC
CDR3aa: CASSSQGSYGYTF

d_gene: .
len: 21
v_gene: TRBV10-3
abundance: .
j_gene: TRBJ2-7
CDR3nt: TGTGCCATCAGTGGGAAGTCTGTTTTCGGGGTCGCAGACAGTTTTACCTACGAGCAGTACTTC
CDR3aa: CAISGKSVFGVADSFTYEQYF

d_gene: TRBD1
len: 14
v_gene: TRBV20-1
abundance: .
j_gene: TRBJ2-7
CDR3nt: TGCAGTGCTAGAGATTCCAGGGGGCTCTACGAGCAGTACTTC
CDR3aa: CSARDSRGLYEQYF

d_gene: .
len: 15
v_gene: TRBV27
abundance: .
j_gene: TRBJ2-1
CDR3nt: TGTGCCAGCGGGTTGGCGCGGCGGGGTGACAATGAGCAGTTCTTC
CDR3aa: CASGLARRGDNEQFF

d_gene: .
len: 15
v_gene: TRBV18
abundance: .
j_gene: TRBJ1-1
CDR3nt: TGTGCCAGCTCACCCCGGGACGGCAGAAGCACTGAAGCTTTCTTT
CDR3aa: CASSPRDGRSTEAFF

d_gene: TRBD1
len: 15
v_gene: TRBV9
abundance: .
j_gene: TRBJ1-4
CDR3nt: TGTGCCAGCAGCGCTACAGGGGCAACTAATGAAAAACTGTTTTTT
CDR3aa: CASSATGATNEKLFF

d_gene: .
len: 15
v_gene: TRBV21-1
abundance: .
j_gene: TRBJ1-1
CDR3nt: TGTGCCAGCAGCACCAGGGACAGCCGAAGCACTGAAGCTTTCTTT
CDR3aa: CASSTRDSRSTEAFF

d_gene: .
len: 16
v_gene: TRBV19
abundance: .
j_gene: TRBJ1-5
CDR3nt: TGTGCCAGTAGTATGTTCGGCCGATATAGCAATCAGCCCCAGCATTTT
CDR3aa: CASSMFGRYSNQPQHF

d_gene: .
len: 14
v_gene: TRBV20-1
abundance: .
j_gene: TRBJ2-1
CDR3nt: TGCAGTGCTAGAGATTTGCCGGGAGCTGATGAGCAGTTCTTC
CDR3aa: CSARDLPGADEQFF

d_gene: TRBD2
len: 17
v_gene: TRBV3-1
abundance: .
j_gene: TRBJ2-1
CDR3nt: TGTGCCAGCAGCCCGACCCCAAGCGGGGGAAGGGGCAATGAGCAGTTCTTC
CDR3aa: CASSPTPSGGRGNEQFF

d_gene: TRBD1
len: 15
v_gene: TRBV4-3
abundance: .
j_gene: TRBJ2-7
CDR3nt: TGCGCCAGCAGCCAGGTCCGGGACAGCTCCTACGAGCAGTACTTC
CDR3aa: CASSQVRDSSYEQYF

d_gene: .
len: 15
v_gene: TRBV6-1
abundance: .
j_gene: TRBJ1-5
CDR3nt: TGTGCCAGCAGTGATCGGTTCTATAGCAATCAGCCCCAGCATTTT
CDR3aa: CASSDRFYSNQPQHF

d_gene: TRBD1
len: 13
v_gene: TRBV10-2
abundance: .
j_gene: TRBJ1-6
CDR3nt: TGCGCCAGTCTGGGACAGTCGAATTCACCCCTCCACTTT
CDR3aa: CASLGQSNSPLHF

d_gene: .
len: 15
v_gene: TRBV7-9
abundance: .
j_gene: TRBJ2-2
CDR3nt: TGTGCCAGCAGCTTAGCGACAGTAAACACCGGGGAGCTGTTTTTT
CDR3aa: CASSLATVNTGELFF

d_gene: TRBD1
len: 14
v_gene: TRBV5-1
abundance: .
j_gene: TRBJ2-7
CDR3nt: TGCGCCAGCAGCTTGGGACAGGGCAACAACGAGCAGTACTTC
CDR3aa: CASSLGQGNNEQYF

d_gene: .
len: 13
v_gene: TRBV27
abundance: .
j_gene: TRBJ1-5
CDR3nt: TGTGCCAGCAGTCCGGCGGTGAATCAGCCCCAGCATTTT
CDR3aa: CASSPAVNQPQHF

d_gene: .
len: 16
v_gene: TRBV7-9
abundance: .
j_gene: TRBJ2-5
CDR3nt: TGTGCCAGCAGCCCAACATCCCGGGCCTCCGGGGAGACCCAGTACTTC
CDR3aa: CASSPTSRASGETQYF

d_gene: TRBD1
len: 14
v_gene: TRBV5-6
abundance: .
j_gene: TRBJ1-2
CDR3nt: TGTGCCAGCAGCTTGGAGGGGACAGTCTCTGGCTACACCTTC
CDR3aa: CASSLEGTVSGYTF

d_gene: .
len: 14
v_gene: TRBV5-5
abundance: .
j_gene: TRBJ2-7
CDR3nt: TGTGCCAGCAGCTTGGTCCCCGAATCCTACGAGCAGTACTTC
CDR3aa: CASSLVPESYEQYF

d_gene: .
len: 15
v_gene: TRBV5-5
abundance: .
j_gene: TRBJ2-5
CDR3nt: TGTGCCAGCAGCTTAACGGAGTCCCGTGGTGAGACCCAGTACTTC
CDR3aa: CASSLTESRGETQYF

d_gene: TRBD1
len: 17
v_gene: TRBV5-1
abundance: .
j_gene: TRBJ1-2
CDR3nt: TGCGCCAGCAGCTTGACCGGGACAGGGGATCTCGGCTATGGCTACACCTTC
CDR3aa: CASSLTGTGDLGYGYTF

d_gene: TRBD1
len: 16
v_gene: TRBV15
abundance: once
j_gene: TRBJ2-7
CDR3nt: TGTGCCACCAGCATTACCGGGACAGCCTCCCCTTACGAGCAGTACTTC
CDR3aa: CATSITGTASPYEQYF

d_gene: TRBD1
len: 17
v_gene: TRBV20-1
abundance: once
j_gene: TRBJ1-2
CDR3nt: TGCAGTGCTATAGAAACAAGGACAGGGAGCGTGTTGGATGGCTACACCTTC
CDR3aa: CSAIETRTGSVLDGYTF

d_gene: .
len: 15
v_gene: TRBV6-5
abundance: .
j_gene: TRBJ2-2
CDR3nt: TGTGCCAGCAGTTACTCAGGCTACGGAACCGGGGAGCTGTTTTTT
CDR3aa: CASSYSGYGTGELFF

d_gene: .
len: 12
v_gene: TRBV12-3/TRBV12-4
abundance: few
j_gene: TRBJ2-7
CDR3nt: TGTGCCAGCGGGAAGTGGCTCTACGAGCAGTACTTC
CDR3aa: CASGKWLYEQYF

d_gene: .
len: 14
v_gene: TRBV5-1
abundance: .
j_gene: TRBJ2-4
CDR3nt: TGCGCCAGCAGCCCTTATCTAGCCAAAAACATTCAGTACTTC
CDR3aa: CASSPYLAKNIQYF

d_gene: .
len: 12
v_gene: TRBV7-9
abundance: .
j_gene: TRBJ2-1
CDR3nt: TGTGCCAGCAGCTCCTCAGCTTATGAGCAGTTCTTC
CDR3aa: CASSSSAYEQFF

d_gene: TRBD1
len: 15
v_gene: TRBV6-1
abundance: .
j_gene: TRBJ2-7
CDR3nt: TGTGCCAGCAGTGAATGGGGACAGAGCTCCTACGAGCAGTACTTC
CDR3aa: CASSEWGQSSYEQYF

d_gene: TRBD2
len: 18
v_gene: TRBV6-1
abundance: .
j_gene: TRBJ2-7
CDR3nt: TGTGCCAGCAGTACGACCGGGACTAGCGGGGCAGGTCATGACGAGCAGTACTTC
CDR3aa: CASSTTGTSGAGHDEQYF